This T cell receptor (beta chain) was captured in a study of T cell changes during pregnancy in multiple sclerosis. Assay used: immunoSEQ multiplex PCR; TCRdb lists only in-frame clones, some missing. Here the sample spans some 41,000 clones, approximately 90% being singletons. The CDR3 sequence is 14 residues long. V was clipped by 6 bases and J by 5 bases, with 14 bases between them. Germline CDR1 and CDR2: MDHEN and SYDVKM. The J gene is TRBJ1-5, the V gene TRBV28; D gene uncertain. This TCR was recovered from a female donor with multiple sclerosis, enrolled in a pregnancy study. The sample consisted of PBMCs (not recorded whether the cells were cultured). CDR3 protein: CASSDAKNYQPQHF. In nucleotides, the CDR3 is TGTGCCAGCAGCGATGCCAAAAATTATCAGCCCCAGCATTTT. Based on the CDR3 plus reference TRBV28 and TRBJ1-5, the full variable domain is DVKVTQSSRYLVKRTGEKVFLECVQDMDHENMFWYRQDPGLGLRLIYFSYDVKMKEKGDIPEGYSVSREKKERFSLILESASTNQTSMYLCASSDAKNYQPQHFGDGTRLSIL.